This entry describes one T cell receptor (beta chain). Its antigen remains unidentified. This sample is part of a study of OX40 agonist ivuxolimab in advanced cancers. Trimming pared 3 bases from V and 7 bases from J, leaving 19 bases between. The CDR3 totals 15 residues. CDR1 SGDLS and CDR2 YYNGEE come from the germline V gene. This table comes from immunoSEQ multiplex PCR, and its TCRdb copy is limited to in-frame clones, with some not included. The sample has about 79,000 clones, roughly 91% seen once. Study-level results: The study observed clonal expansion of CD4+ and CD8+ blood T cells by week 6 at 0.1 to 3.0 mg/kg.

The input for sequencing was CD4+ or CD8+ T cells sorted from blood, taken in a trial of the OX40 agonist ivuxolimab. The source is an adult with an advanced solid tumor such as melanoma, head and neck, liver or kidney cancer. The V call is TRBV9, the J call TRBJ2-5; a weak D match, TRBD2 (5 bases). The CDR3 nucleotides read TGTGCCAGCAGCGGACCGAGCGGACCCTCCGCGACCCAGTACTTC. This translates into CASSGPSGPSATQYF.